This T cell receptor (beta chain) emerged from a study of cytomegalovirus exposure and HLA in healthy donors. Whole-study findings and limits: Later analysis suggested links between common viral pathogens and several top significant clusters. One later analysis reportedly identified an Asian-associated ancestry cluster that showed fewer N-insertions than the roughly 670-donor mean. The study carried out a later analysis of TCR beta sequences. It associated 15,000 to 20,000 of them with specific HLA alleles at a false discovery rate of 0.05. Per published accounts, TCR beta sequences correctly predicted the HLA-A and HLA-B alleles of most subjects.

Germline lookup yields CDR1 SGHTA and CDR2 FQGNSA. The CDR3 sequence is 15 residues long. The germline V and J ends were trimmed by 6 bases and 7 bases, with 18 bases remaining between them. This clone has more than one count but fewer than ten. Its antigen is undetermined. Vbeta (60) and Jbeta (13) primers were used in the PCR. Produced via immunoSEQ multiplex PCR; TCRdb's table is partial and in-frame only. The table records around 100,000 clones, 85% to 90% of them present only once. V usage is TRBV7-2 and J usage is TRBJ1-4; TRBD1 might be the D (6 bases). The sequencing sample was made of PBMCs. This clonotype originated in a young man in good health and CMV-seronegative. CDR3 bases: TGTGCCAGCAGTCGGGGAGGGGGTCTTGGTGAAAAACTGTTTTTT. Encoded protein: CASSRGGGLGEKLFF. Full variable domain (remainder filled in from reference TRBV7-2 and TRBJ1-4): GAGVSQSPSNKVTEKGKDVELRCDPISGHTALYWYRQSLGQGLEFLIYFQGNSAPDKSGLPSDRFSAERTGGSVSTLTIQRTQQEDSAVYLCASSRGGGLGEKLFFGSGTQLSVL.